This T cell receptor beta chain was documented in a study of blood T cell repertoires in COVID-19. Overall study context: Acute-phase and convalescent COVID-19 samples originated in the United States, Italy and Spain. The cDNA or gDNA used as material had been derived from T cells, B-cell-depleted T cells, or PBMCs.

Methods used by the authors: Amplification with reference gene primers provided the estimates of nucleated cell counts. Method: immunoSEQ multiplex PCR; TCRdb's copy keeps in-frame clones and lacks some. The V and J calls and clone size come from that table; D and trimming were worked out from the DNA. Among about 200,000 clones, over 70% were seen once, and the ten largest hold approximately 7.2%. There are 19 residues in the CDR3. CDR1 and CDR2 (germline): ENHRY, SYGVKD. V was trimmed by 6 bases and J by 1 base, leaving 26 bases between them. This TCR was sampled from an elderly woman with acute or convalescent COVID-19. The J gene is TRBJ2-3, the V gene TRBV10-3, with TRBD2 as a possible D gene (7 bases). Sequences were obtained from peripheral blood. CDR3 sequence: CAIRGGGSYRFRGTDTQYF. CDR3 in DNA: TGTGCCATCAGGGGAGGGGGTTCGTACCGCTTCCGTGGCACAGATACGCAGTATTTT.